This is a list of T cell receptor beta chains from one sample in a study of blood T cell repertoires in COVID-19. TCRdb's table, derived via immunoSEQ multiplex PCR, lists solely in-frame clones and lacks some. The sample lists 90,000 to 120,000 clones; about nine tenths were seen once. Sequencing was done on a sample of peripheral blood. The receptors were sampled from a woman aged 25 to 45 with acute or convalescent COVID-19. Both conserved end residues are part of each CDR3. A D gene is named only where the DNA matches it firmly. Only part of the rows carry a size: once, few, many, or a class if the clone is expanded.

J gene: TRBJ1-1; V gene: TRBV6-5; clone size: once; D gene: TRBD1; CDR3 protein: CASSPTGTEAFF; CDR3 DNA: TGTGCCAGCAGCCCGACAGGGACTGAAGCTTTCTTT
J gene: TRBJ1-6; V gene: TRBV28; clone size: NA; D gene: NA; CDR3 protein: CASSLGWRNSPLHF; CDR3 DNA: TGTGCCAGCAGTTTAGGTTGGCGGAATTCACCCCTCCACTTT
J gene: TRBJ1-6; V gene: TRBV28; clone size: once; D gene: TRBD1; CDR3 protein: CASSFGDRVSPLHF; CDR3 DNA: TGTGCCAGCAGTTTCGGGGACAGGGTTTCACCCCTCCACTTT
J gene: TRBJ2-4; V gene: TRBV30; clone size: NA; D gene: NA; CDR3 protein: CAWTQDKNIQYF; CDR3 DNA: TGTGCCTGGACTCAGGACAAAAACATTCAGTACTTC
J gene: TRBJ2-5; V gene: TRBV5-1; clone size: NA; D gene: NA; CDR3 protein: CASSLSGFQETQYF; CDR3 DNA: TGCGCCAGCAGCTTGTCCGGGTTCCAAGAGACCCAGTACTTC
J gene: TRBJ1-4; V gene: TRBV5-1; clone size: NA; D gene: NA; CDR3 protein: CASSLDSTNEKLFF; CDR3 DNA: TGCGCCAGCAGCTTGGACAGCACTAATGAAAAACTGTTTTTT
J gene: TRBJ1-3; V gene: TRBV7-7; clone size: few; D gene: NA; CDR3 protein: CASSLNTGSGNTIYF; CDR3 DNA: TGTGCTAGCAGCTTAAATACGGGCTCTGGAAACACCATATATTTT
J gene: TRBJ1-1; V gene: TRBV9; clone size: NA; D gene: TRBD1; CDR3 protein: CASSPRRQGLGFTEAFF; CDR3 DNA: TGTGCCAGCAGCCCAAGAAGACAGGGGTTGGGGTTCACTGAAGCTTTCTTT
J gene: TRBJ1-2; V gene: TRBV5-4; clone size: NA; D gene: NA; CDR3 protein: CASSLEYREANYGYTF; CDR3 DNA: TGTGCCAGCAGCTTGGAATACAGGGAAGCTAACTATGGCTACACCTTC
J gene: TRBJ2-7; V gene: TRBV2; clone size: NA; D gene: NA; CDR3 protein: CASSEIQGLDEQYF; CDR3 DNA: TGTGCCAGCAGCGAAATTCAGGGATTGGACGAGCAGTACTTC
J gene: TRBJ1-5; V gene: TRBV28; clone size: NA; D gene: TRBD1; CDR3 protein: CASSLPGQGFLPQHF; CDR3 DNA: TGTGCCAGCAGCTTACCGGGACAGGGGTTTTTGCCCCAGCATTTT
J gene: TRBJ2-7; V gene: TRBV11-2; clone size: NA; D gene: NA; CDR3 protein: CASSPPWGTGTYEQYF; CDR3 DNA: TGTGCCAGCAGCCCCCCCTGGGGAACAGGTACCTACGAGCAGTACTTC
J gene: TRBJ2-2; V gene: TRBV4-3; clone size: NA; D gene: TRBD1; CDR3 protein: CASSPRQGLTGELFF; CDR3 DNA: TGCGCCAGCAGCCCTCGACAGGGTCTCACCGGGGAGCTGTTTTTT
J gene: TRBJ1-1; V gene: TRBV27; clone size: once; D gene: TRBD1; CDR3 protein: CASSRTGTEAFF; CDR3 DNA: TGTGCCAGCAGCCGGACAGGGACTGAAGCTTTCTTT
J gene: TRBJ1-6; V gene: TRBV28; clone size: NA; D gene: TRBD1; CDR3 protein: CASREWGRQGGSPLHF; CDR3 DNA: TGTGCCAGCAGGGAGTGGGGCAGACAGGGTGGATCACCCCTCCACTTT
J gene: TRBJ1-6; V gene: TRBV10-3; clone size: NA; D gene: NA; CDR3 protein: CAISKSLRDSPLHF; CDR3 DNA: TGTGCCATCAGTAAGTCCCTAAGAGATTCACCCCTCCACTTT
J gene: TRBJ2-2; V gene: TRBV3-1/TRBV3-2; clone size: NA; D gene: NA; CDR3 protein: CASSQVWSTGELFF; CDR3 DNA: TGTGCCAGCAGCCAAGTGTGGAGCACCGGGGAGCTGTTTTTT
J gene: TRBJ1-2; V gene: TRBV28; clone size: few; D gene: NA; CDR3 protein: CASFPRSYGYTF; CDR3 DNA: TGTGCCAGCTTCCCCAGAAGCTATGGCTACACCTTC
J gene: TRBJ1-1; V gene: TRBV4-3; clone size: NA; D gene: NA; CDR3 protein: CASRRSIREDTEAFF; CDR3 DNA: TGCGCCAGCAGGCGTAGTATCAGGGAGGACACTGAAGCTTTCTTT
J gene: TRBJ1-2; V gene: TRBV30; clone size: once; D gene: NA; CDR3 protein: CAWRTPGAPYGYTF; CDR3 DNA: TGTGCCTGGAGGACCCCAGGGGCCCCCTATGGCTACACCTTC
J gene: TRBJ2-3; V gene: TRBV7-3; clone size: NA; D gene: TRBD2; CDR3 protein: CASSLTAASGGQQYF; CDR3 DNA: TGTGCCAGCAGCTTAACTGCGGCTAGCGGGGGGCAGCAGTATTTT
J gene: TRBJ1-4; V gene: TRBV4-2; clone size: NA; D gene: NA; CDR3 protein: CASSQDDRGGSEKLFF; CDR3 DNA: TGTGCCAGCAGCCAAGATGACCGGGGAGGGAGTGAAAAACTGTTTTTT
J gene: TRBJ2-3; V gene: TRBV30; clone size: NA; D gene: NA; CDR3 protein: CAWARQSTDTQYF; CDR3 DNA: TGTGCCTGGGCGAGACAGAGCACAGATACGCAGTATTTT
J gene: TRBJ1-1; V gene: TRBV30; clone size: once; D gene: TRBD1; CDR3 protein: CAWSWGTVNTEAFF; CDR3 DNA: TGTGCCTGGAGCTGGGGGACAGTGAACACTGAAGCTTTCTTT
J gene: TRBJ1-1; V gene: TRBV28; clone size: once; D gene: NA; CDR3 protein: CASSTADYEAFF; CDR3 DNA: TGTGCCAGCAGTACCGCCGACTATGAAGCTTTCTTT
J gene: TRBJ2-5; V gene: TRBV5-1; clone size: NA; D gene: NA; CDR3 protein: CASSLVVRGTETQYF; CDR3 DNA: TGCGCCAGCAGCTTGGTGGTCAGGGGAACTGAGACCCAGTACTTC
J gene: TRBJ1-2; V gene: TRBV6-2/TRBV6-3; clone size: NA; D gene: NA; CDR3 protein: CASSYLRPGVGYGYTF; CDR3 DNA: TGTGCCAGCAGTTACCTCCGCCCAGGGGTGGGCTATGGCTACACCTTC
J gene: TRBJ2-5; V gene: TRBV5-6; clone size: NA; D gene: TRBD2; CDR3 protein: CASSRGLALPPQETQYF; CDR3 DNA: TGTGCCAGCAGTCGGGGACTAGCGCTACCTCCTCAAGAGACCCAGTACTTC
J gene: TRBJ2-2; V gene: TRBV6-6; clone size: NA; D gene: TRBD2; CDR3 protein: CASGGTSPPGELFF; CDR3 DNA: TGTGCCAGCGGTGGGACTAGTCCGCCCGGGGAGCTGTTTTTT
J gene: TRBJ1-1; V gene: TRBV19; clone size: NA; D gene: NA; CDR3 protein: CASSINMDSEAFF; CDR3 DNA: TGTGCCAGTAGTATTAATATGGACTCTGAAGCTTTCTTT
J gene: TRBJ1-2; V gene: TRBV6-5; clone size: once; D gene: TRBD1; CDR3 protein: CASTDETGGFYGYTF; CDR3 DNA: TGTGCCAGCACCGACGAGACAGGGGGTTTCTATGGCTACACCTTC
J gene: TRBJ1-1; V gene: TRBV19; clone size: NA; D gene: NA; CDR3 protein: CASSTQTANTEAFF; CDR3 DNA: TGTGCCAGTAGTACGCAAACAGCGAACACTGAAGCTTTCTTT
J gene: TRBJ2-1; V gene: TRBV27; clone size: NA; D gene: TRBD2; CDR3 protein: CASSTGTSGYNEQFF; CDR3 DNA: TGTGCCAGCAGTACCGGGACTAGCGGTTACAATGAGCAGTTCTTC
J gene: TRBJ2-1; V gene: TRBV4-3; clone size: NA; D gene: NA; CDR3 protein: CASSQAQGQSYNEQFF; CDR3 DNA: TGCGCCAGCAGCCAAGCACAGGGACAAAGCTACAATGAGCAGTTCTTC
J gene: TRBJ1-1; V gene: TRBV6-5; clone size: NA; D gene: TRBD1; CDR3 protein: CASSYLQGGTEAFF; CDR3 DNA: TGTGCCAGCAGTTACTTGCAGGGGGGCACTGAAGCTTTCTTT
J gene: TRBJ2-1; V gene: TRBV14; clone size: NA; D gene: NA; CDR3 protein: CASSQVREQFF; CDR3 DNA: TGTGCCAGCAGCCAAGTACGGGAGCAGTTCTTC
J gene: TRBJ1-5; V gene: TRBV4-1; clone size: NA; D gene: NA; CDR3 protein: CASSQEGQGGQPQHF; CDR3 DNA: TGCGCCAGCAGCCAAGAGGGGCAGGGCGGTCAGCCCCAGCATTTT
J gene: TRBJ2-1; V gene: TRBV7-3; clone size: NA; D gene: NA; CDR3 protein: CASSPPGGRNEQFF; CDR3 DNA: TGTGCCAGCAGCCCGCCGGGGGGCCGGAATGAGCAGTTCTTC
J gene: TRBJ1-2; V gene: TRBV5-6; clone size: NA; D gene: NA; CDR3 protein: CASSLGAGRGYTF; CDR3 DNA: TGTGCCAGCAGCTTGGGCGCAGGGAGGGGCTACACCTTC
J gene: TRBJ2-5; V gene: TRBV6-6; clone size: NA; D gene: NA; CDR3 protein: CASSHPGFPGQETQYF; CDR3 DNA: TGTGCCAGCAGCCACCCGGGATTTCCGGGGCAAGAGACCCAGTACTTC
J gene: TRBJ1-2; V gene: TRBV28; clone size: NA; D gene: NA; CDR3 protein: CATTWNYGYTF; CDR3 DNA: TGTGCCACCACATGGAACTATGGCTACACCTTC
J gene: TRBJ2-2; V gene: TRBV3-1/TRBV3-2; clone size: NA; D gene: NA; CDR3 protein: CASSLLDTGELFF; CDR3 DNA: TGTGCCAGCAGCCTACTAGACACCGGGGAGCTGTTTTTT
J gene: TRBJ1-2; V gene: TRBV28; clone size: NA; D gene: NA; CDR3 protein: CASSPQSTGNYGYTF; CDR3 DNA: TGTGCCAGCAGTCCGCAATCAACAGGAAACTATGGCTACACCTTC
J gene: TRBJ2-5; V gene: TRBV29-1; clone size: NA; D gene: TRBD1; CDR3 protein: CSVDRGQETQYF; CDR3 DNA: TGCAGCGTTGACAGGGGGCAGGAGACCCAGTACTTC
J gene: TRBJ1-4; V gene: TRBV14; clone size: NA; D gene: NA; CDR3 protein: CASSQEMGLGEKLFF; CDR3 DNA: TGTGCCAGCAGCCAAGAAATGGGACTTGGGGAAAAACTGTTTTTT
J gene: TRBJ2-2; V gene: TRBV27; clone size: NA; D gene: NA; CDR3 protein: CASSHTGPGELFF; CDR3 DNA: TGTGCCAGCAGCCATACAGGGCCCGGGGAGCTGTTTTTT
J gene: TRBJ1-1; V gene: TRBV27; clone size: NA; D gene: TRBD1; CDR3 protein: CASSFMSPGQGKHGTEAFF; CDR3 DNA: TGTGCCAGCAGTTTCATGTCCCCGGGACAGGGGAAGCACGGCACTGAAGCTTTCTTT
J gene: TRBJ2-3; V gene: TRBV29-1; clone size: NA; D gene: NA; CDR3 protein: CSVAQGGGTDTQYF; CDR3 DNA: TGCAGCGTAGCACAGGGAGGGGGCACAGATACGCAGTATTTT
J gene: TRBJ1-5; V gene: TRBV19; clone size: few; D gene: NA; CDR3 protein: CASSWGGSSNQPQHF; CDR3 DNA: TGTGCCAGTAGTTGGGGGGGATCCAGCAATCAGCCCCAGCATTTT
J gene: TRBJ2-5; V gene: TRBV24-1; clone size: once; D gene: NA; CDR3 protein: CATSDSRLARTKETQYF; CDR3 DNA: TGTGCCACCAGTGATTCCCGGTTAGCGCGTACTAAAGAGACCCAGTACTTC
J gene: TRBJ1-4; V gene: TRBV7-2; clone size: once; D gene: NA; CDR3 protein: CASSLGSSGREKLFF; CDR3 DNA: TGTGCCAGCAGCTTAGGAAGCAGCGGTCGGGAAAAACTGTTTTTT
J gene: TRBJ2-7; V gene: TRBV2; clone size: NA; D gene: NA; CDR3 protein: CASRSAGEQYF; CDR3 DNA: TGTGCCAGCAGGAGCGCGGGAGAGCAGTACTTC
J gene: TRBJ2-1; V gene: TRBV18; clone size: few; D gene: TRBD2; CDR3 protein: CASSPTSGTAYNEQFF; CDR3 DNA: TGTGCCAGCTCACCGACTAGCGGGACAGCCTACAATGAGCAGTTCTTC
J gene: TRBJ2-1; V gene: TRBV2; clone size: NA; D gene: TRBD2; CDR3 protein: CASSALGLAGGPLIDEQFF; CDR3 DNA: TGTGCCAGCAGCGCATTGGGACTAGCGGGAGGGCCACTTATCGATGAGCAGTTCTTC
J gene: TRBJ2-2; V gene: TRBV7-3; clone size: once; D gene: TRBD2; CDR3 protein: CASSQSPGLAGGPGDTGELFF; CDR3 DNA: TGTGCCAGCAGCCAGAGCCCGGGACTAGCGGGAGGGCCGGGGGATACCGGGGAGCTGTTTTTT
J gene: TRBJ2-7; V gene: TRBV9; clone size: NA; D gene: TRBD2; CDR3 protein: CASSVVGSGVREQYF; CDR3 DNA: TGTGCCAGCAGCGTAGTAGGTAGCGGGGTTCGCGAGCAGTACTTC
J gene: TRBJ2-3; V gene: TRBV4-3; clone size: few; D gene: NA; CDR3 protein: CASSQDLWAGAEDTQYF; CDR3 DNA: TGCGCCAGCAGCCAAGATCTTTGGGCAGGGGCCGAAGATACGCAGTATTTT